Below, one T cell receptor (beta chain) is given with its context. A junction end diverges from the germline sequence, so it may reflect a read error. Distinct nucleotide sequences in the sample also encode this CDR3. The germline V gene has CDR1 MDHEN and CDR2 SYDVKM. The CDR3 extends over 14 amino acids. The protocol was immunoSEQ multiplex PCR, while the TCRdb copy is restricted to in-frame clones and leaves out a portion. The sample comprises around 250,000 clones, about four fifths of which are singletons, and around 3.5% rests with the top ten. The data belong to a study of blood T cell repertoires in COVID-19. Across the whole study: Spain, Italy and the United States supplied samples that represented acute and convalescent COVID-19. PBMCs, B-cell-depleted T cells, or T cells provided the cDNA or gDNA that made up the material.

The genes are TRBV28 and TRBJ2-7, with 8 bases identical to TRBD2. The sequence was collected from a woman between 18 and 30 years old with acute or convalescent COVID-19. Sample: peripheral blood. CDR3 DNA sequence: TGCGCCAGCAGTTTACCCGGGAGGGCCTACGAGCAGTACTTC. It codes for CASSLPGRAYEQYF.